This T cell receptor (beta chain) is drawn from a study of blood T cell repertoires in COVID-19. Repertoires were generated with immunoSEQ multiplex PCR, while TCRdb's copy carries only in-frame clones and drops some. This repertoire shows approximately 260,000 clones, around 91% found once; its top ten account for 2.1%. CDR3 length: 13 amino acids. V lost 7 bases, J lost 2 bases, and 9 bases lay in between. This clone has a single count. The J gene is TRBJ1-3, the V gene TRBV12-3 or TRBV12-4; D unresolved. This TCR was sampled from a woman aged 55-75 years with COVID-19, enrolled during active disease. The material sequenced was peripheral blood. The CDR3 here is CASTTTTGNTIYF. Written as DNA, the CDR3 is TGTGCCAGCACCACGACAACTGGAAACACCATATATTTT.